These 20 T cell receptor beta chains were sequenced from one sample in a study of regulatory T cells in long-lasting Graves disease. Specified time point: newly diagnosed GD, antithyroid drugs for less than 3 months. PBMCs were the source of the RNA used for TCR sequencing. The TCR beta library used iRepertoire HTBI primers with Arm-PCR amplification of CDR3. TCRdb reanalysed the multiplex PCR reads using MiXCR and keeps one entry per CDR3 protein. Of 550,000 to 700,000 distinct CDR3 sequences detected, about 16% appear once; the ten largest clones hold around 12%. These data were also reused for a study on T cells in Graves' hyperthyroidism and ophthalmopathy.

Specimen: peripheral blood mononuclear cells (PBMCs), collected at new diagnosis, from a patient treated with antithyroid drugs. The receptor source for this set is a man aged 18 to 30 with Graves disease.

On this clonotype: A far larger clone is one nucleotide away, so this likely arose from a read error. The V and J genes are TRBV28 and TRBJ2-1; 8 nucleotides line up with TRBD2. This CDR3 has 14 residues. CDR1 is MDHEN, CDR2 SYDVKM, per germline. The junction had 8 bases not matched to a gene; V was cut back by 3 bases and J by 10 bases. DNA for the CDR3: TGTGCCAGCAGTTTGCGGGAGGTCCTCGGAGAGCAGTTCTTC. Protein sequence: CASSLREVLGEQFF.

This clonotype has at least ten counts. The chain has TRBV12-3 or TRBV12-4 and TRBJ2-7; 14 bases agree with TRBD2. V was pared by 5 bases and J by 4 bases, with 4 bases of the junction left unmatched. This CDR3 has 15 amino acids. The CDR3 spells CASSMGLAGVYEQYF. The CDR3 coding sequence is TGTGCCAGCAGTATGGGACTAGCGGGAGTATACGAGCAGTACTTC.

This clonotype occurred a few times. V gene TRBV5-1 combines with J gene TRBJ2-7; D unclear. The CDR3 consists of 18 residues. V was cut by 4 bases and J by 3 bases, with 26 bases left in between. Per germline, CDR1 SGHRS and CDR2 YFSETQ. DNA for the CDR3: TGCGCCAGCAGCCGACCCGGGCTGCGCTATTTTGGTTACTACGAGCAGTACTTC. Its translation: CASSRPGLRYFGYYEQYF.

The V gene is TRBV19, the J gene TRBJ2-7; 7 bases align to TRBD2. CDR1 is LNHDA, CDR2 SQIVND, per germline (reference sequence). V lost 6 bases, J lost 2 bases, and 16 bases stayed unmatched. The CDR3 loop spans 17 amino acids. The CDR3 loop reads CASSPFRGRSQPYEQYF. The CDR3, as DNA: TGTGCCAGTAGCCCCTTTCGCGGGAGAAGTCAACCCTACGAGCAGTACTTC.

This clonotype was observed a handful of times. The chain employs TRBV6-5 and TRBJ2-1, with 13 bases identical to TRBD2. V lost 2 bases, J lost 4 bases, and 2 bases stayed unmatched. The CDR3 totals 16 residues. Germline assignment: CDR1 MNHEY and CDR2 SVGAGI. CDR3 DNA sequence: TGTGCCAGCAGTTACGGGACTAGCGGGAATTACAATGAGCAGTTCTTC. Its protein product is CASSYGTSGNYNEQFF.

This clonotype was picked up many times. Here the CDR3 DNA reads TGTGCCAGCAGTTTAGGGGCCACAGGGTATGGCTACACCTTC. This gives the protein CASSLGATGYGYTF. The gene calls are TRBV28 and TRBJ1-2; the D gene is possibly TRBD1 (6 bases). V gave up 2 bases and J gave up 5 bases, with 12 bases separating them. The CDR3 has 14 residues. Germline V gene sequence: CDR1 MDHEN, CDR2 SYDVKM.

This clonotype was observed a handful of times. This chain joins TRBV20-1 and TRBJ2-3; tentatively, D is TRBD2 (6 bases). The CDR3 consists of 14 residues. Germline V gene lookup returns CDR1 DFQATT and CDR2 SNEGSKA (reference sequence). V lost 1 base to trimming and J lost 0 bases, with 8 bases between them. The CDR3 protein is CSARAGASTDTQYF. CDR3 bases: TGCAGTGCTAGAGCGGGAGCCAGCACAGATACGCAGTATTTT.

This chain links TRBV4-1 with TRBJ1-6, with D unclear. Germline CDR1 reads MGHRA; CDR2 reads YSYEKL. This CDR3 has 15 residues. Trimming removed 1 base at V and 6 bases at J, with 10 bases between. The CDR3 spells CASSQVTGSNSPLHF. The CDR3 nucleotides read TGCGCCAGCAGCCAAGTCACCGGCAGTAATTCACCCCTCCACTTT.

This clonotype came up many times. The V call is TRBV20-1, the J call TRBJ1-5; D unclear. The V and J ends lost 7 bases and 3 bases respectively, with 10 bases between them. Germline V lookup: CDR1 DFQATT, CDR2 SNEGSKA (reference sequence). The CDR3 consists of 12 residues. The CDR3 protein is CSGLEANQPQHF. CDR3 nucleotide sequence: TGCAGTGGGCTGGAGGCCAATCAGCCCCAGCATTTT.

This rearrangement joins TRBV9 to TRBJ2-7; 8 nucleotides agree with TRBD2. The CDR3 runs to 16 residues. In germline, CDR1 is SGDLS, CDR2 YYNGEE. V was pared by 3 bases and J by 2 bases, with 10 bases of the junction left unmatched. CDR3: CASSAGRGAFPYEQYF. The DNA of the CDR3 is TGTGCCAGCAGCGCCGGGAGGGGGGCGTTCCCCTACGAGCAGTACTTC.

There are many counts of this clonotype. The chain links TRBV18 to TRBJ2-1; 9 bases are a match to TRBD2. The CDR3 is 16 residues long. With V trimmed by 4 bases and J by 5 bases, 9 bases remained unmatched. Germline values: CDR1 KGHSH, CDR2 LQKENI. The CDR3 nucleotides read TGTGCCAGCTCACTGCCTAGCGGGATGGTCGACAATGAGCAGTTCTTC. Amino acid sequence: CASSLPSGMVDNEQFF.

This clonotype was counted many times. The rearrangement joins TRBV3-1 to TRBJ1-5, with a weak D call TRBD1 (5 bases). The germline CDR1 and CDR2 sequences are LGHDT and YNNKEL (reference sequence). V was clipped by 4 bases and J by 4 bases, with 14 bases between them. There are 15 residues in the CDR3. Written as DNA, the CDR3 is TGTGCCAGCAGCCTCGGAGGGGTTGATAATCAGCCCCAGCATTTT. This encodes CASSLGGVDNQPQHF.

This clonotype was seen repeatedly, ten times or more. V is TRBV12-3 or TRBV12-4 and J is TRBJ2-7; no clear D. CDR3 size: 15 residues. V gave up 0 bases and J gave up 0 bases, with 9 bases separating them. The CDR3 protein is CASSLAFPSSYEQYF. Here the CDR3 DNA reads TGTGCCAGCAGTTTAGCCTTTCCCAGCTCCTACGAGCAGTACTTC.

The genes are TRBV3-1 and TRBJ2-7, with D perhaps being TRBD1 or TRBD2 (5 bases each). The CDR3 extends over 15 amino acids. V lost 1 base and J 2 bases, leaving 12 bases between the germline ends. CDR1 is LGHDT and CDR2 is YNNKEL in the germline V gene (reference sequence). CDR3 residues: CASSQGDGRTYEQYF. The CDR3 DNA is TGTGCCAGCAGCCAAGGGGACGGTCGAACCTACGAGCAGTACTTC.

Here the CDR3 reads CASSSRVGSGNTIYF. The DNA of the CDR3 is TGTGCCAGCAGTTCCAGGGTCGGATCTGGAAACACCATATATTTT. The V gene is TRBV11-2, the J gene TRBJ1-3, with TRBD1 as a possible D gene (5 bases). Germline CDR1 SGHAT, CDR2 FQNNGV. The CDR3 length is 15 residues. V was clipped by 6 bases and J by 1 base, with 13 bases between them.

The sample holds many counts of this clonotype. The junction departs from the called germline gene at one end, perhaps through a read error. The chain couples TRBV5-1 to TRBJ2-3, with a possible D match to TRBD1 (6 bases). Germline CDR1 is SGHRS and CDR2 is YFSETQ. The CDR3 runs 13 residues. The CDR3 nucleotides read TGTGCCAGCAGCCTACAGGGTTCAGATACGCAGTATTTT. Encoded protein: CASSLQGSDTQYF. Using reference TRBV5-1 and TRBJ2-3 for the parts outside the CDR3, the full variable domain is KAGVTQTPRYLIKTRGQQVTLSCSPISGHRSVSWYQQTPGQGLQFLFEYFSETQRNKGNFPGRFSGRQFSNSRSEMNVSTLELGDSALYLCASSLQGSDTQYFGPGTRLTVL.

This clonotype has a handful of counts. The chain joins TRBV11-2 to TRBJ2-1; 9 bases line up with TRBD1. The V segment lost 3 bases and the J segment 7 bases; nucleotides outside the gene matches: 7. Germline values: CDR1 SGHAT, CDR2 FQNNGV. The CDR3 sequence is 15 residues long. The CDR3 loop is CASSLGQGFGNEQFF. CDR3 sequence (DNA): TGTGCCAGCAGCTTGGGACAGGGTTTTGGAAATGAGCAGTTCTTC.

Comments on this clonotype: A single base separates this from a much larger clone, so it may be a read error. The chain is built from TRBV12-3 or TRBV12-4 and TRBJ2-2; 7 bases are shared with TRBD1. This CDR3 region has 18 residues. The ends lost 7 bases at V and 0 bases at J; junction bases unmatched: 14. Here the CDR3 reads CASTPLLRGPPNTGELFF. The CDR3 bases are TGTGCCAGCACCCCCCTGTTGAGGGGGCCTCCGAACACCGGGGAGCTGTTTTTT.

This clonotype came up many times. V and J are TRBV11-2 and TRBJ2-2, with 9 bases aligning to TRBD1. The ends lost 5 bases at V and 6 bases at J; junction bases unmatched: 10. The CDR3 has 16 residues. Germline CDR1 and CDR2: SGHAT and FQNNGV. The CDR3 nucleotides read TGTGCCAGCAGCCCAAGGGACAGGGTCTTGGCCGGGGAGCTGTTTTTT. Protein product: CASSPRDRVLAGELFF.

This clonotype has more than one count but fewer than ten. V is TRBV3-1 and J is TRBJ2-1, with a tentative D call TRBD2 (6 bases). Germline V gene lookup returns CDR1 LGHDT and CDR2 YNNKEL (reference sequence). V was shortened by 2 bases and J by 5 bases, with 13 bases between the two germline ends. The CDR3 extends over 15 amino acids. This chain's CDR3 is CASSQTSGVHNEQFF. CDR3 in DNA: TGTGCCAGCAGCCAAACTTCGGGAGTACACAATGAGCAGTTCTTC.